This T cell receptor (beta chain) was sequenced for a study of blood T cell repertoires in COVID-19. Study information: The origin of the acute and convalescent COVID-19 samples was the United States, Italy and Spain.

The table came from immunoSEQ multiplex PCR; TCRdb's copy has only in-frame clones and leaves some out. The table lists 230,000 or so clones, 84% of them singletons. The CDR3 spans 16 residues. Germline V gene lookup returns CDR1 LGHNA and CDR2 YNFKEQ. Trimming took 0 bases from V and 6 from J; bases not matched to a gene: 3. Participants, roughly 18 to 100 years old, spanned under 25 US areas. This receptor was identified in a man aged 45-60 years who had recovered from COVID-19. Sample: PBMCs or T cells enriched from blood (not recorded which). The chain has TRBV4-2 and TRBJ2-1; 12 bases match TRBD2. CDR3 residues: CASSQEPSGGGNEQFF. CDR3 in DNA: TGTGCCAGCAGCCAAGAGCCTAGCGGGGGGGGCAATGAGCAGTTCTTC.